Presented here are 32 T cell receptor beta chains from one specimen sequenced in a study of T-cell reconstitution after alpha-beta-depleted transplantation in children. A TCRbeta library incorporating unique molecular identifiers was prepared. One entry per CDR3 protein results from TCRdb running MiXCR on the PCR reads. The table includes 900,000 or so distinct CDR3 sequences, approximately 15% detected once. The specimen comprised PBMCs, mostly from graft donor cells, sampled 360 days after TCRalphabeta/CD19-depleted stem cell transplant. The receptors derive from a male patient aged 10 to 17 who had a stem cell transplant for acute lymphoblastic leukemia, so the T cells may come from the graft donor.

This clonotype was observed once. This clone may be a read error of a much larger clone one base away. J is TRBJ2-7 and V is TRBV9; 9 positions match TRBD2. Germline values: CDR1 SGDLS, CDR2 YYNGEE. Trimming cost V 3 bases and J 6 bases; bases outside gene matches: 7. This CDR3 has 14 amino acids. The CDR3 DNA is TGTGCCAGCAGCGCCAGACTAGCGGCCTTCGAGCAGTACTTC. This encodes CASSARLAAFEQYF. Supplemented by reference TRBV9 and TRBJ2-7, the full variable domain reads DSGVTQTPKHLITATGQRVTLRCSPRSGDLSVYWYQQSLDQGLQFLIQYYNGEERAKGNILERFSAQQFPDLHSELNLSSLELGDSALYFCASSARLAAFEQYFGPGTRLTVT.

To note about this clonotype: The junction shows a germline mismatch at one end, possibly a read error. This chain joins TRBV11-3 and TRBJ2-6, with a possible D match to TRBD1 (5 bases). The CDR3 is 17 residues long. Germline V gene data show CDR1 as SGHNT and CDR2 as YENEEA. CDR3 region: CASSLDGRSSGANDLTF. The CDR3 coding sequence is TGTGCCAGCAGCTTAGATGGAAGGAGCTCTGGGGCCAACGACCTGACTTTC. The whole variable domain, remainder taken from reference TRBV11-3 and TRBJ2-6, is EAGVVQSPRYKIIEKKQPVAFWCNPISGHNTLYWYLQNLGQGPELLIRYENEEAVDDSQLPKDRFSAERLKGVDSTLKIQPAELGDSAVYLCASSLDGRSSGANDLTFGAGSRLTVL.

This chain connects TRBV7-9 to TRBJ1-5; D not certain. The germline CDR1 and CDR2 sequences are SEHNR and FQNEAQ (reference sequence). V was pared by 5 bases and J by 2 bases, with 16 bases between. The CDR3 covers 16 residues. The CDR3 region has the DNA TGTGCCAGCAGCCCCCGACTCTCCCGGGGCAATCAGCCCCAGCATTTT. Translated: CASSPRLSRGNQPQHF.

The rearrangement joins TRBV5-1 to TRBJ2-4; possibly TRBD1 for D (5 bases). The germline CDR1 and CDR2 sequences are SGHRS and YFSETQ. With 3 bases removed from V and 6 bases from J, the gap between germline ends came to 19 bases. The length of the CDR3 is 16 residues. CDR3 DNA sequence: TGCGCCAGCAGCTCCCCGAGTGGGGCCTTACGAAACATTCAGTACTTC. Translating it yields CASSSPSGALRNIQYF.

The CDR3: CSATDRGYTF. Here the CDR3 DNA reads TGCAGTGCCACGGACAGGGGCTACACCTTC. The chain links TRBV20-1 to TRBJ1-2; the match to TRBD1 covers 7 bases. Germline CDR1 is DFQATT and CDR2 is SNEGSKA (reference sequence). The CDR3 runs to 10 residues. J gave up 8 bases and V 6 bases, and 3 bases lay outside the gene matches.

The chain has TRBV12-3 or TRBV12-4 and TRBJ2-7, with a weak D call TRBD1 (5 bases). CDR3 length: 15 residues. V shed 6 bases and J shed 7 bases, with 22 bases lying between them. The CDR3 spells CASSSPGRPTEEQYF. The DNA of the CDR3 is TGTGCCAGCAGCTCCCCAGGGCGCCCCACAGAGGAGCAGTACTTC.

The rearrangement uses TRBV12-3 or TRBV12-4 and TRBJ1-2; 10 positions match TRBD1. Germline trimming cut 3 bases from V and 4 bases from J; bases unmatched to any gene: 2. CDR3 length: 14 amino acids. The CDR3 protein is CASSLGQGFYGYTF. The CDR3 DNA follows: TGTGCCAGCAGTTTGGGACAGGGGTTCTATGGCTACACCTTC.

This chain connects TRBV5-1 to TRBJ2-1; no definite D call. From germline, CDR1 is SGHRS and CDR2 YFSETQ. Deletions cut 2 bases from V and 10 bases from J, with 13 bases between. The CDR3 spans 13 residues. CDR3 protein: CASSFRASGEQFF. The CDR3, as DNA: TGCGCCAGCAGCTTTAGAGCCTCGGGCGAGCAGTTCTTC. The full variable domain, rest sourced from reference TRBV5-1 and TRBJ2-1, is KAGVTQTPRYLIKTRGQQVTLSCSPISGHRSVSWYQQTPGQGLQFLFEYFSETQRNKGNFPGRFSGRQFSNSRSEMNVSTLELGDSALYLCASSFRASGEQFFGPGTRLTVL.

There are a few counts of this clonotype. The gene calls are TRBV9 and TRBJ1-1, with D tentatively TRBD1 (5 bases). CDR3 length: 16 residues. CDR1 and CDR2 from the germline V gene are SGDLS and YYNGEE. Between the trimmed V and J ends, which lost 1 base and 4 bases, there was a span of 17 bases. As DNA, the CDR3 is TGTGCCAGCAGCGTATTCCCGGTAAGAGGGGCCACTGAAGCTTTCTTT. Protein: CASSVFPVRGATEAFF.

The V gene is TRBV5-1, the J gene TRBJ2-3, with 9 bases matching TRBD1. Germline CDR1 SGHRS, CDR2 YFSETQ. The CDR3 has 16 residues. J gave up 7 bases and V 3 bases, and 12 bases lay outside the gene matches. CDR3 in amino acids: CASSSGSRDRVNTQYF. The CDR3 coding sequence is TGCGCCAGCAGCTCCGGGTCCCGGGACAGGGTTAATACGCAGTATTTT. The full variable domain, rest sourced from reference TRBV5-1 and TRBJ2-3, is KAGVTQTPRYLIKTRGQQVTLSCSPISGHRSVSWYQQTPGQGLQFLFEYFSETQRNKGNFPGRFSGRQFSNSRSEMNVSTLELGDSALYLCASSSGSRDRVNTQYFGPGTRLTVL.

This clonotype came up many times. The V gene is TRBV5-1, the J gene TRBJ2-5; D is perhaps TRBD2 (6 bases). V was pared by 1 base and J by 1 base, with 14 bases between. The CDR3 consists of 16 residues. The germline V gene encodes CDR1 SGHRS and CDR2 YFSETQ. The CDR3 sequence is CASSLYGLSPQETQYF. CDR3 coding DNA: TGCGCCAGCAGCTTGTACGGACTATCCCCCCAAGAGACCCAGTACTTC.

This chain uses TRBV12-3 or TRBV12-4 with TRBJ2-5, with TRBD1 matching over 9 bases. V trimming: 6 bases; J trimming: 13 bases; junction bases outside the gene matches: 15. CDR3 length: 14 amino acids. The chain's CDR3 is CASRDTGTGHHWYF. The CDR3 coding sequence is TGTGCCAGCAGAGACACCGGGACAGGGCACCACTGGTACTTC.

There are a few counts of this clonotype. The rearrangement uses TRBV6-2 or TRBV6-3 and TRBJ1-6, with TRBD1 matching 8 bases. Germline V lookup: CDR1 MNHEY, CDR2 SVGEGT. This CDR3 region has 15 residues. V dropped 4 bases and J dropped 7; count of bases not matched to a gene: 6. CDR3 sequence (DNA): TGTGCCAGCAGTTCCGGACAGGGCAGAAATTCACCCCTCCACTTT. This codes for CASSSGQGRNSPLHF.

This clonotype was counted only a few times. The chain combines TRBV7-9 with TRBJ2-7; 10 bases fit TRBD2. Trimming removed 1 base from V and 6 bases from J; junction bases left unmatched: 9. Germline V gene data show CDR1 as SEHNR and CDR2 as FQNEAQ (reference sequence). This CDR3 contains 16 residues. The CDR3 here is CASSLDSSGSLSEQYF. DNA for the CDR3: TGTGCCAGCAGCTTAGACTCTAGCGGGAGTTTGAGCGAGCAGTACTTC.

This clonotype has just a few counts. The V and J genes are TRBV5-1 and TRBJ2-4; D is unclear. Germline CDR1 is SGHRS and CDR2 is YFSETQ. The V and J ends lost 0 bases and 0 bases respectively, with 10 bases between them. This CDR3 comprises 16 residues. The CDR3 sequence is CASSLGSNLAKNIQYF. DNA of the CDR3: TGCGCCAGCAGCTTGGGGTCTAACTTAGCCAAAAACATTCAGTACTTC.

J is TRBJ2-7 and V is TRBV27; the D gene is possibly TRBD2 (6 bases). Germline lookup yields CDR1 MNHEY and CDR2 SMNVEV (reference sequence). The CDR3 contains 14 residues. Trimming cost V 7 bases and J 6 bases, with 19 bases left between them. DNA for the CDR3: TGTGCCAGCATCCAGACTAGACGGACTCGCGAGCAGTACTTC. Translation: CASIQTRRTREQYF.

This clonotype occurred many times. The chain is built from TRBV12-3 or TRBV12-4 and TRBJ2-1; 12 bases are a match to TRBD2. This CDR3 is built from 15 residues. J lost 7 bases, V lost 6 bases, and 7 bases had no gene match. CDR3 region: CASSPGLAGSNEQFF. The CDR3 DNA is TGTGCCAGCAGCCCTGGACTAGCGGGATCAAATGAGCAGTTCTTC.

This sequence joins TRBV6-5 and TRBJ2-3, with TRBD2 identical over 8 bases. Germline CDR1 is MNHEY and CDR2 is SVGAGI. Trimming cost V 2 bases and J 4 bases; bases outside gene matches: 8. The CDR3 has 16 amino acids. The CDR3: CASSYEEAGAADTQYF. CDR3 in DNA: TGTGCCAGCAGTTACGAGGAAGCGGGAGCAGCAGATACGCAGTATTTT.

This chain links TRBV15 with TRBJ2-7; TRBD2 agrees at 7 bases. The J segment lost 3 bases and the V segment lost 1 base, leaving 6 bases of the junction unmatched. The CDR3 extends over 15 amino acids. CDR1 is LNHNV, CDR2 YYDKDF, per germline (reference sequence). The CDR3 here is CATSRGRTRDYEQYF. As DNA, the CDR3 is TGTGCCACCAGCAGAGGAAGGACTAGGGACTACGAGCAGTACTTC.

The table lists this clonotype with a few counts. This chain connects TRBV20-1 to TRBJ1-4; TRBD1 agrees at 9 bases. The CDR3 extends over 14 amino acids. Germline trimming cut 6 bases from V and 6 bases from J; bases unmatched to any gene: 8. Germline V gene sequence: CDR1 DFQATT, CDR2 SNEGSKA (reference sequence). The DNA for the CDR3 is TGCAGTGCCCCACCGGGACAGGGTCATGAAAAACTGTTTTTT. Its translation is CSAPPGQGHEKLFF.

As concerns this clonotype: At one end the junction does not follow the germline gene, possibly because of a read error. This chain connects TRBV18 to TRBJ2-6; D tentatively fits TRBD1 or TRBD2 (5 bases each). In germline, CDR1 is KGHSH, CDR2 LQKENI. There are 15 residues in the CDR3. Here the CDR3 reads CASSPRSDGANVLTF. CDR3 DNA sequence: TGTGCCAGCTCACCCAGGTCGGACGGGGCCAACGTCCTGACTTTT.

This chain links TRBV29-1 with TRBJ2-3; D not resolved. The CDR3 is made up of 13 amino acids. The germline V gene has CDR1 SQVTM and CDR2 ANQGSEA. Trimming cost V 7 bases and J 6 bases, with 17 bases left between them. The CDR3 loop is CSAAPRLHDTQYF. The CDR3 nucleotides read TGCAGCGCGGCCCCCAGACTTCACGATACGCAGTATTTT.

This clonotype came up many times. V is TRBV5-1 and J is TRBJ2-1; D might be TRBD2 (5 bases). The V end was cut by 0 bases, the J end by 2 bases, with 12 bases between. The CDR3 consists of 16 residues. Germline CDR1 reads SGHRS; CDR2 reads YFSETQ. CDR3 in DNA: TGCGCCAGCAGCTTGGGAGCGGTCCAAGCCTACAATGAGCAGTTCTTC. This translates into CASSLGAVQAYNEQFF.

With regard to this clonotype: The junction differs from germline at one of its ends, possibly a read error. CDR3 sequence (DNA): TGTGCCAGCAGCTTAGCCGGGACAGGGTCCCAACTTCTGATCTTC. Its protein is CASSLAGTGSQLLIF. The chain carries TRBV7-9 and TRBJ2-1, with TRBD1 matching 9 bases. This CDR3 has 15 residues. The V gene's germline CDR1 is SEHNR and CDR2 FQNEAQ (reference sequence).

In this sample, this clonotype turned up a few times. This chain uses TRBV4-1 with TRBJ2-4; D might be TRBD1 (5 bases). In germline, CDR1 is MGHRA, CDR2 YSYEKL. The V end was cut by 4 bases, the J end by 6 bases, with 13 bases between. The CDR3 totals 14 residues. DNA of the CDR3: TGCGCCAGCAGCCGCTTCAGGGTCCTAAACATTCAGTACTTC. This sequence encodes CASSRFRVLNIQYF.

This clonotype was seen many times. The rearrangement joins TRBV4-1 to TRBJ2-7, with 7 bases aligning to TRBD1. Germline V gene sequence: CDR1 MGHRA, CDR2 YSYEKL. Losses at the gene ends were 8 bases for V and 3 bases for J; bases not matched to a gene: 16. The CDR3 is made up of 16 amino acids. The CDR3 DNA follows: TGCGCCAGCCGGAACGTAGGGGGCAACACCCACTACGAGCAGTACTTC. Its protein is CASRNVGGNTHYEQYF.

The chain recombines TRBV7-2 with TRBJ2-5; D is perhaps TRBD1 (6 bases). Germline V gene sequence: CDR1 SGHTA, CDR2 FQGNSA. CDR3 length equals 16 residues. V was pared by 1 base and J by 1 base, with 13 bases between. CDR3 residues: CASSLVATGPQETQYF. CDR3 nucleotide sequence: TGTGCCAGCAGCTTAGTAGCAACAGGGCCCCAAGAGACCCAGTACTTC.

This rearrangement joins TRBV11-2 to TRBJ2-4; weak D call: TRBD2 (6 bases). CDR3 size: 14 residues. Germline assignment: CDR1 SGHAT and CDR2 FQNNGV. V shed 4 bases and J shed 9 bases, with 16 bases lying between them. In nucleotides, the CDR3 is TGTGCCAGCAGCTGGCGCAGGGTAGCGGCCATTCAGTACTTC. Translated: CASSWRRVAAIQYF.

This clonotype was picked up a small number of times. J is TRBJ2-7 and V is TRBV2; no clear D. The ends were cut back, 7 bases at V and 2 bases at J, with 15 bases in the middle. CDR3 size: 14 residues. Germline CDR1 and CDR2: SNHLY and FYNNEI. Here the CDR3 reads CASTRLANTYEQYF. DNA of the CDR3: TGTGCCAGCACTAGACTCGCCAACACCTACGAGCAGTACTTC.

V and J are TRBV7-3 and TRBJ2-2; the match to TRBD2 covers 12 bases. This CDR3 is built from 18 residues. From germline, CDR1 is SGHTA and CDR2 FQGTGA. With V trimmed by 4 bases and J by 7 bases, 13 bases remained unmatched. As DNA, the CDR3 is TGTGCCAGCAGCTCGAGCGGACTAGCGGGACCACGGGACGGGGAGCTGTTTTTT. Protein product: CASSSSGLAGPRDGELFF.

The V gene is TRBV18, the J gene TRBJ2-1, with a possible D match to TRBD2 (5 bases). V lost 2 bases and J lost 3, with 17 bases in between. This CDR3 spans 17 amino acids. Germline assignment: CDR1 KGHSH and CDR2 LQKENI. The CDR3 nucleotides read TGTGCCAGCTCACCAGGAGTCGGGATAGGGATCTACAATGAGCAGTTCTTC. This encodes CASSPGVGIGIYNEQFF.

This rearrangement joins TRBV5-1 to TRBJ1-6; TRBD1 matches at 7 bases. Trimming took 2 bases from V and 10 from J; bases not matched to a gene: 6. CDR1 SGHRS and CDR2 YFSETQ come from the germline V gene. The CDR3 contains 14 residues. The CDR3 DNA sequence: TGCGCCAGCAGCTTATTGAGGGGGCAATCACCCCTCCACTTT. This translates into CASSLLRGQSPLHF.